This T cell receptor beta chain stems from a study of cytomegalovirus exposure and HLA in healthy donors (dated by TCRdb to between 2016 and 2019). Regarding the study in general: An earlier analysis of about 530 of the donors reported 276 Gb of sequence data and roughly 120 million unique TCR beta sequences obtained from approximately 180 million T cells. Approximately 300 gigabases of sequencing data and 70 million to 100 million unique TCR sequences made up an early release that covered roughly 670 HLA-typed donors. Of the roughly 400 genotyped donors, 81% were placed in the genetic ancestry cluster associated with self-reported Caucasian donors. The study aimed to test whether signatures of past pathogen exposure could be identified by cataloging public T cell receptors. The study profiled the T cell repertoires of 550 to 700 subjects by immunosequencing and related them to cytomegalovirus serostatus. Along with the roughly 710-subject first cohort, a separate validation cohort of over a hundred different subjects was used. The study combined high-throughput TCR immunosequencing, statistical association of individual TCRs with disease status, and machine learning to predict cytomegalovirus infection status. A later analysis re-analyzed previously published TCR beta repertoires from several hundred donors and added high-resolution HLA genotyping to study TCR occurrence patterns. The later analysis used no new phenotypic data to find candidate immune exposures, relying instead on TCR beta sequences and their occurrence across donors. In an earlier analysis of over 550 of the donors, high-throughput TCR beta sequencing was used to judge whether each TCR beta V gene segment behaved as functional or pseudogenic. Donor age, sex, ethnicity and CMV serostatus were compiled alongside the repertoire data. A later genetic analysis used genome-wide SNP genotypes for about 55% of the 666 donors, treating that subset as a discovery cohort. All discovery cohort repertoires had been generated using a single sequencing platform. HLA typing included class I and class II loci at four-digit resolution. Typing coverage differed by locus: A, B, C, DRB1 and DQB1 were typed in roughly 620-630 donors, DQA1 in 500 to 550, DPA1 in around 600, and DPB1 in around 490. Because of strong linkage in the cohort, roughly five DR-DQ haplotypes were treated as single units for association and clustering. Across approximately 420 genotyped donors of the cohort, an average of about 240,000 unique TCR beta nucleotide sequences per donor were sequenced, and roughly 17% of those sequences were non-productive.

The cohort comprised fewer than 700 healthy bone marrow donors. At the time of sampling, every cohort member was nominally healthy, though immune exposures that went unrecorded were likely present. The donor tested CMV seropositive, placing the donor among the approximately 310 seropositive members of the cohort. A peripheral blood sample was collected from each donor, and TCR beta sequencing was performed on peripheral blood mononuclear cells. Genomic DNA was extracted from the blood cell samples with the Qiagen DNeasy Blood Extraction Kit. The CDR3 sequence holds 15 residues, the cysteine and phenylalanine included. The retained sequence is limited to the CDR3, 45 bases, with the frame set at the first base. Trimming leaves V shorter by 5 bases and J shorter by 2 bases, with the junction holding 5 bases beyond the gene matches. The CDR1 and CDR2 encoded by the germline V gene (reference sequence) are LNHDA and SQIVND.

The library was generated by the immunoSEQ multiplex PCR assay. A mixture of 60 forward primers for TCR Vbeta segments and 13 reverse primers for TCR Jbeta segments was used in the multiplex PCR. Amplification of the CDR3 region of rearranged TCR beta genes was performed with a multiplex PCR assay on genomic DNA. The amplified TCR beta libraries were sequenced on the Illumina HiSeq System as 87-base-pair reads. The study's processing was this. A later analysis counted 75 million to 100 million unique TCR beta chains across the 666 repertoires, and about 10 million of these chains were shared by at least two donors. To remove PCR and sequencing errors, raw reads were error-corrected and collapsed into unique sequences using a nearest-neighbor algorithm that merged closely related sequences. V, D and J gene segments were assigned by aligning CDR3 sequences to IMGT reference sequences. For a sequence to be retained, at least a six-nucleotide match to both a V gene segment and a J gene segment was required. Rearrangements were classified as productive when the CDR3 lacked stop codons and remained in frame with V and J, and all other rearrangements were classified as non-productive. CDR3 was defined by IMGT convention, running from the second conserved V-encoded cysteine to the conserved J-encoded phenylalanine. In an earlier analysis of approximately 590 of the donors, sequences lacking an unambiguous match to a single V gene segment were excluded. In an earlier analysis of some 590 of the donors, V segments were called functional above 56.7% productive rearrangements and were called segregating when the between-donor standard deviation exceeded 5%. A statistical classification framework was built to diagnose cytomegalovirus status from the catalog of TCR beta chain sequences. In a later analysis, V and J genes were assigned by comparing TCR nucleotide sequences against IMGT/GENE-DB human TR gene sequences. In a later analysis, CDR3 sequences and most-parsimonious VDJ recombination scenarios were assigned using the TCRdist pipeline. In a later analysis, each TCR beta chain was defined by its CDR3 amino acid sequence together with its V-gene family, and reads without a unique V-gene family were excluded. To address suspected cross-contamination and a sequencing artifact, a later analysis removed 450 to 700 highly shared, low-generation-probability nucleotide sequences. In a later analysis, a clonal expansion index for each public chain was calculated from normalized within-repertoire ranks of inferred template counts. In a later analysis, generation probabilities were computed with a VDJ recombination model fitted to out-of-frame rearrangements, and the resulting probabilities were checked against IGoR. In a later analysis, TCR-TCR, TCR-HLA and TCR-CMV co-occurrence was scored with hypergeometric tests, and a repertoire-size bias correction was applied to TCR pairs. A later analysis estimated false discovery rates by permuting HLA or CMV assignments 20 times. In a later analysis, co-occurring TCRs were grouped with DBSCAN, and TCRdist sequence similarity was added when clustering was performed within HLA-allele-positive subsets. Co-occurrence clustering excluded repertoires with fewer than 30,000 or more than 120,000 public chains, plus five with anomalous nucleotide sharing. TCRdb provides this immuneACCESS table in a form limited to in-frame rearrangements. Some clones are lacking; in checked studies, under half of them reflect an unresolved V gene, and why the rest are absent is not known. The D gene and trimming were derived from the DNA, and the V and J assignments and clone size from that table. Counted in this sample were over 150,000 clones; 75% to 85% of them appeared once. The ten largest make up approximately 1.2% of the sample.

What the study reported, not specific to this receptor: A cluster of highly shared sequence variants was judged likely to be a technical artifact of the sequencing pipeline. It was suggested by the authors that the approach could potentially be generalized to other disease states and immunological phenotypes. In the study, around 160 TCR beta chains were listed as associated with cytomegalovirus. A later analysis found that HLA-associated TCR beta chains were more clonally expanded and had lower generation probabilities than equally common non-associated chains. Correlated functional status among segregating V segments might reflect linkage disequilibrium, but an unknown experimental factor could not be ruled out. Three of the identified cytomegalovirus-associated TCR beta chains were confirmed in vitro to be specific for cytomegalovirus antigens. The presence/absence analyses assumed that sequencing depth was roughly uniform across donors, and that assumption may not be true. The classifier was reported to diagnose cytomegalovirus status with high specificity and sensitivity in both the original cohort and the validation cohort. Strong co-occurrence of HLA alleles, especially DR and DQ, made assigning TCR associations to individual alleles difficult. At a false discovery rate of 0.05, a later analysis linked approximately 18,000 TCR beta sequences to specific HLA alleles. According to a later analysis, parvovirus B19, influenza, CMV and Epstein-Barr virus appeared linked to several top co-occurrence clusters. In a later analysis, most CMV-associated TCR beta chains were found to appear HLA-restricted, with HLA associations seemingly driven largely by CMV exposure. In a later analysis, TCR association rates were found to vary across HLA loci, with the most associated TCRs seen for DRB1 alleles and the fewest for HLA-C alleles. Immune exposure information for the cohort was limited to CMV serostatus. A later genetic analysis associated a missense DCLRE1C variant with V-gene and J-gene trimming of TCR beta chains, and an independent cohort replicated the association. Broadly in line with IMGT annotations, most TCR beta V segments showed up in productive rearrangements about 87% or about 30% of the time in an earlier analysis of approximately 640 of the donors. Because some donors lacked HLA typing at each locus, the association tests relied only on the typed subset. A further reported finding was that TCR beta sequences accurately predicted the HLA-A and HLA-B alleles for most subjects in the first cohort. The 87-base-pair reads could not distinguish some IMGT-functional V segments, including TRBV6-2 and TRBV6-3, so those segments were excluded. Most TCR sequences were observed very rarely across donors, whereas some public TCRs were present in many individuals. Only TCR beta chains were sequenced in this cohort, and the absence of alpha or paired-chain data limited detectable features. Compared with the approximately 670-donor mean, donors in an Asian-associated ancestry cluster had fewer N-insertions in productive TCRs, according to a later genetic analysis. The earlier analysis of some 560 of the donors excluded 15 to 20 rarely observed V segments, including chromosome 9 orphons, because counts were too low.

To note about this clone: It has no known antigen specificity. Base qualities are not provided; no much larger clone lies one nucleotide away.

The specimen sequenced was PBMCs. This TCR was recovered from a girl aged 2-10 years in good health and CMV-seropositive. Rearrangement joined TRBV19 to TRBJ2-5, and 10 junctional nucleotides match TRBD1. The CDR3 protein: CASSSGQGTQETQYF. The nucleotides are TGTGCCAGTAGTTCGGGACAGGGGACGCAAGAGACCCAGTACTTC.